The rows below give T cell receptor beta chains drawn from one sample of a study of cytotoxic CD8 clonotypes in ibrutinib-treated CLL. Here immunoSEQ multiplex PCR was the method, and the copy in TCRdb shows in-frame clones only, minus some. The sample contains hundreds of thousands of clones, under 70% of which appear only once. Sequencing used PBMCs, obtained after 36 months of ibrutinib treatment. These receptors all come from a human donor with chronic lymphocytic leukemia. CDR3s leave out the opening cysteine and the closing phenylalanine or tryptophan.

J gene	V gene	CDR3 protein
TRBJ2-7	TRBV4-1	ASSQALFVGVEY
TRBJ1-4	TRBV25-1	ASSASLGAREKLF
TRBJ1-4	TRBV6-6	ASRPGGRGNEKLF
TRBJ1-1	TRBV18	ASSPPEGGWNTEAF
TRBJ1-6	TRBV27	ASRPLPGGYSPLH
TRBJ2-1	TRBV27	ASSPGLAGEQF
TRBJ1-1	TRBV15	ATSRGAGRAEAF
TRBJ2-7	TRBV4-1	ASSQAGYEQY
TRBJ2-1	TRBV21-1	ASSMTVSSYNEQF
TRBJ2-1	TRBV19	ASRDLAGGSNEQF
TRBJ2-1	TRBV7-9	ASRHSGSLPEQF
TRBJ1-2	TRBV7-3	ASSLSGLDGYT
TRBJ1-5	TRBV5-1	ASRENSNQPQH
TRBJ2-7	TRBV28	ASSFLQGPLAEQY
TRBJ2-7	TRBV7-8	ASSRSRFRGPQSYEQY
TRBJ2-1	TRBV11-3	ASSLGQGESSYNEQF
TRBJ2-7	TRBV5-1	ASSSNPGQGYEQY
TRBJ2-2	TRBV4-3	ASSQGLAGVFENGELF
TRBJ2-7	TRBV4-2	ASSQTRTSRDEQY
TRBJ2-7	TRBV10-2	ASSEYGLVNEQY
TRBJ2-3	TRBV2	ASSGPLGSSGTSGRRTDTQY
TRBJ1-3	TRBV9	ASSVTGLGNTIY
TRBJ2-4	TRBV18	ASSQPDRGRNIQY